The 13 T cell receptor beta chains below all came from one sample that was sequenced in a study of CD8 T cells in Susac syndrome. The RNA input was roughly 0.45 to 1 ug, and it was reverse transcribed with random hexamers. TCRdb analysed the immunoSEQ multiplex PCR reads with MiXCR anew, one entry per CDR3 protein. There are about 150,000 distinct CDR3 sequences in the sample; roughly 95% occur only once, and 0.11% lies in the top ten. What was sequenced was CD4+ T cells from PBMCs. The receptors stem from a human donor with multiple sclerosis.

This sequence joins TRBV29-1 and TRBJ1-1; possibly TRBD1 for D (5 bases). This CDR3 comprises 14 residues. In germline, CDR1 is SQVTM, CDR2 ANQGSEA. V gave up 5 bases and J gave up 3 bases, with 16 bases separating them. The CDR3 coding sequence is TGCAGCGTTCTGACAGCGGATGGTGACACTGAAGCTTTCTTT. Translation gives CSVLTADGDTEAFF.

The CDR3 nucleotides are TGCGCCAGCAGCCAAAGCGGGACTCCGGAGACCCAGTACTTC. Protein product: CASSQSGTPETQYF. This chain links TRBV4-3 with TRBJ2-5; 7 nucleotides line up with TRBD2. Looked up from germline, CDR1 is LGHNA and CDR2 is YSLEER. This CDR3 is 14 amino acids long. V shed 2 bases, J shed 5 bases, and the junction held 5 bases outside the gene matches.

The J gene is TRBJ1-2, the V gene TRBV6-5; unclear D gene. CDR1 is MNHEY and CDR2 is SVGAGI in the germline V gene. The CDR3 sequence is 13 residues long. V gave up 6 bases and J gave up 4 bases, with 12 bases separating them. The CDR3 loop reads CASSPVGGYGYTF. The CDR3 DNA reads TGTGCCAGCAGCCCCGTAGGAGGCTATGGCTACACCTTC.

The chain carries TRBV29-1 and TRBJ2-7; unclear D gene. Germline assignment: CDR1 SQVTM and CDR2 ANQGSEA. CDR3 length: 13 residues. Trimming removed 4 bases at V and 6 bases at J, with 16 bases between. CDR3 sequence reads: CSVGTVTSVEQYF. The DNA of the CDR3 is TGCAGCGTTGGGACGGTGACCAGTGTCGAGCAGTACTTC.

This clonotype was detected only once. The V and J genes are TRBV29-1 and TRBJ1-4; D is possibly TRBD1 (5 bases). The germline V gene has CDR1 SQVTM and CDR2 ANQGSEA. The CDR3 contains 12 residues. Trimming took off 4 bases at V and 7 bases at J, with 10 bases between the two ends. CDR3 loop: CSVVRGGEKLFF. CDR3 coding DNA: TGCAGCGTTGTAAGGGGCGGTGAAAAACTGTTTTTT.

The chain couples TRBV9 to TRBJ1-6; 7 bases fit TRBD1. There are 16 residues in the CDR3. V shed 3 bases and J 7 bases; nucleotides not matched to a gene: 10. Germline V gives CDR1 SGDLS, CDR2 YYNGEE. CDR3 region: CASSAKTGTGNSPLHF. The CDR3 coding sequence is TGTGCCAGCAGCGCTAAGACAGGGACTGGAAATTCACCCCTCCACTTT.

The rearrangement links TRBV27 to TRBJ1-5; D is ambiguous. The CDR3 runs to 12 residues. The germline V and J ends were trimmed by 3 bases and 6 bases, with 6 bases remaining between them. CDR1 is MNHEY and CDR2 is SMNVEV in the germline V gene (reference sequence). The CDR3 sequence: CASSFLGQPQHF. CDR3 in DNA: TGTGCCAGCAGTTTCCTCGGTCAGCCCCAGCATTTT.

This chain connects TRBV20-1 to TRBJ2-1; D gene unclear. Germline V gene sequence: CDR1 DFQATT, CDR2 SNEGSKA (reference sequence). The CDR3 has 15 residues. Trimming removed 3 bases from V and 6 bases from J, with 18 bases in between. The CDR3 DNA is TGCAGTGCTAGGAACCAGCAGAATCTTGGCAATGAGCAGTTCTTC. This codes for CSARNQQNLGNEQFF.

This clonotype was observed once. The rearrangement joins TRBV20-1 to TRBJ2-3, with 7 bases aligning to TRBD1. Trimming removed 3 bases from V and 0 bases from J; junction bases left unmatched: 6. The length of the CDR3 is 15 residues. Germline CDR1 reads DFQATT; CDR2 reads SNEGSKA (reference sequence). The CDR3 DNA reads TGCAGTGCTAGTACCCGGACAGGTAGCACAGATACGCAGTATTTT. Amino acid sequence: CSASTRTGSTDTQYF.

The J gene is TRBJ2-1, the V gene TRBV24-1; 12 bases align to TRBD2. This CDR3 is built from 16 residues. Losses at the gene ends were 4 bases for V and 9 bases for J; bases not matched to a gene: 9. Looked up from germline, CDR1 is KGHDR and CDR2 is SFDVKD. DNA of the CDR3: TGTGCCACCAGTGAACCGCTAGCGGGAGGGCGTGGTGAGCAGTTCTTC. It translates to CATSEPLAGGRGEQFF.

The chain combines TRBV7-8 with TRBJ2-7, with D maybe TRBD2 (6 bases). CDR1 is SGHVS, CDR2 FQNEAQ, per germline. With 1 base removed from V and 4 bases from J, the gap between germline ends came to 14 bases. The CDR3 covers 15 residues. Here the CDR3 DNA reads TGTGCCAGCAGCTTAGTGGCGGGACGGGTATACGAGCAGTACTTC. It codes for CASSLVAGRVYEQYF.

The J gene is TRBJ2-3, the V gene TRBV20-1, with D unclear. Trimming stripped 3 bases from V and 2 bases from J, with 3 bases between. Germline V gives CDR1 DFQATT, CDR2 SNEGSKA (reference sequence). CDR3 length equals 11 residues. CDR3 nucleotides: TGCAGTGCTAGCGTCACAGATACGCAGTATTTT. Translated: CSASVTDTQYF.

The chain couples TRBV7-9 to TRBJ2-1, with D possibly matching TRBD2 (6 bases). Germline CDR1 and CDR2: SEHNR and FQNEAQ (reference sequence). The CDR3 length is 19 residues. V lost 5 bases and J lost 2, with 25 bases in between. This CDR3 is CASSDPYGARGSTYNEQFF. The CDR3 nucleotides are TGTGCCAGCAGCGACCCCTATGGGGCTCGGGGGTCCACCTACAATGAGCAGTTCTTC. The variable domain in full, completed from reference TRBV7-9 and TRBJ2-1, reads DTGVSQNPRHKITKRGQNVTFRCDPISEHNRLYWYRQTLGQGPEFLTYFQNEAQLEKSRLLSDRFSAERPKGSFSTLEIQRTEQGDSAMYLCASSDPYGARGSTYNEQFFGPGTRLTVL.